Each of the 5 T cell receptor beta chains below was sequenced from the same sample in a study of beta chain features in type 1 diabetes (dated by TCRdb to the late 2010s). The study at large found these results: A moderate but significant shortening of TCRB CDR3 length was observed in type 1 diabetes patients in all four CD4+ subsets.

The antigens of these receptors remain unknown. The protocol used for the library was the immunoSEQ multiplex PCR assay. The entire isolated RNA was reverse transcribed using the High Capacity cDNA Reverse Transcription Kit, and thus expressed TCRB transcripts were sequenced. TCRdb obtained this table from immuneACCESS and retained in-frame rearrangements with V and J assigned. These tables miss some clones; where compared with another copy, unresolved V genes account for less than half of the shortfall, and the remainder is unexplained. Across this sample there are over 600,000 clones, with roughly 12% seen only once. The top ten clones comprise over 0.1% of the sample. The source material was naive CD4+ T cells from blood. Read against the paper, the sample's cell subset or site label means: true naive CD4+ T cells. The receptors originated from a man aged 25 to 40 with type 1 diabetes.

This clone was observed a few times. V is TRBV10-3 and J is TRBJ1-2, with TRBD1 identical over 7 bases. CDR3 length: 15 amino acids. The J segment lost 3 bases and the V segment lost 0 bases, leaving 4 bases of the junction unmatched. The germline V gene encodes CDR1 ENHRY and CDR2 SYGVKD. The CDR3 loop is CAISESGQEYYGYTF. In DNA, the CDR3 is TGTGCCATCAGTGAGTCCGGACAGGAATACTATGGCTACACCTTC.

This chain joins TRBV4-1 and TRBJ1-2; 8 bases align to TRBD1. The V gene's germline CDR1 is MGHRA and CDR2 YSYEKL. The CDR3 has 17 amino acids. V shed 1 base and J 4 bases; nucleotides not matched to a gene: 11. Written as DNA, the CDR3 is TGCGCCAGCAGCCAAGTGGTCAGGGGGCCTAATAGCTATGGCTACACCTTC. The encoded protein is CASSQVVRGPNSYGYTF.

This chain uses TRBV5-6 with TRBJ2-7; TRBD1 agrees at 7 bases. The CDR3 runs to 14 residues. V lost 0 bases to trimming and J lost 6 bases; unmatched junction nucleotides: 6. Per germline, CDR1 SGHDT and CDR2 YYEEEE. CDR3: CASSLVRQGGEQYF. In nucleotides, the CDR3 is TGTGCCAGCAGCTTGGTTCGACAGGGTGGCGAGCAGTACTTC.

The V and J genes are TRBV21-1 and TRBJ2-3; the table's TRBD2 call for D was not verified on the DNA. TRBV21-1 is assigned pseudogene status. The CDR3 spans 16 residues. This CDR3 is CASSPWRETTTDTQYF. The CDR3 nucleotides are TGTGCCAGCAGCCCCTGGCGGGAGACGACCACAGATACGCAGTATTTT.

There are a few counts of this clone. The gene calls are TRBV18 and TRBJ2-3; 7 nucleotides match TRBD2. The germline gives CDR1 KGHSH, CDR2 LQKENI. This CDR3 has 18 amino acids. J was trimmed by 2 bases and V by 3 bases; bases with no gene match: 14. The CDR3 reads CASSPFLRSGEFTDTQYF. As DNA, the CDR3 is TGTGCCAGCTCACCCTTTCTTAGGAGCGGGGAATTCACAGATACGCAGTATTTT.